A single TCR beta chain is shown here with its context. Its antigen is undetermined. The sample is drawn from a study of T-cell reconstitution after alpha-beta-depleted transplantation in children. Study-level findings and limits: After transplant, high TCRbeta diversity at day 60 in some patients arose from surviving recipient T cells and thymic progenitors. Approximately two months post-transplant, alpha-beta T cells reportedly originated from several hundred expanded graft clones. Among T cells one year after transplant, newly produced cells accounted for most counts and diversity.

Germline V CDR1 and CDR2: SGHRS, YFSETQ. V lost 0 bases, J lost 5 bases, and 4 bases stayed unmatched. CDR3 length equals 14 residues. Unique molecular identifiers were built into the TCRbeta library. TCRdb reprocessed the PCR reads with MiXCR, giving one entry per CDR3 protein. The sample has about 300,000 distinct CDR3 sequences; roughly 8.2% are singletons. This chain uses TRBV5-1 with TRBJ2-7; 8 bases are a match to TRBD1. This receptor was taken from a female patient aged 2 to 10 who had a stem cell transplant for Fanconi anemia, so the T cells may come from the graft donor. The material was peripheral blood, obtained 360 days after TCRalphabeta/CD19-depleted stem cell transplant. The CDR3 region has the DNA TGCGCCAGCAGCTTGGGGACAGGGACACACGAGCAGTACTTC. Protein sequence: CASSLGTGTHEQYF.